These 32 T cell receptor beta chains originate from one sample sequenced in a study of T cells in localized non-small cell lung cancer. Profiled with immunoSEQ multiplex PCR; TCRdb holds only in-frame clones, not every one. The data hold roughly 38,000 clones, with around nine tenths observed a single time. This specimen consisted of peripheral blood, obtained before any cancer treatment. These receptors were taken from a woman between 35 and 70 years old with stage I lung adenocarcinoma.

This chain joins TRBV28 and TRBJ2-2; D not resolved. There are 14 residues in the CDR3. The germline V gene encodes CDR1 MDHEN and CDR2 SYDVKM. V dropped 6 bases and J dropped 8 bases, with 16 bases sitting between them. CDR3 coding DNA: TGTGCCAGCAGACCCCTAAGCCCCCGGGGGGAGCTGTTTTTT. Translation: CASRPLSPRGELFF. Full variable domain (outside the CDR3, taken from reference TRBV28 and TRBJ2-2): DVKVTQSSRYLVKRTGEKVFLECVQDMDHENMFWYRQDPGLGLRLIYFSYDVKMKEKGDIPEGYSVSREKKERFSLILESASTNQTSMYLCASRPLSPRGELFFGEGSRLTVL.

The J gene is TRBJ2-7, the V gene TRBV15, with 10 bases lining up with TRBD1. J gave up 3 bases and V 3 bases, and 5 bases lay outside the gene matches. This CDR3 contains 15 residues. The V gene's germline CDR1 is LNHNV and CDR2 YYDKDF (reference sequence). The CDR3 nucleotides read TGTGCCACCAGCAGGGACAGGGGGTTATACTACGAGCAGTACTTC. Residues: CATSRDRGLYYEQYF.

The genes are TRBV5-4 and TRBJ2-5; D gene unclear. Trimming pared 4 bases from V and 2 bases from J, leaving 12 bases between. In germline, CDR1 is SGHNT, CDR2 YYREEE (reference sequence). The CDR3 extends over 14 amino acids. Here the CDR3 reads CASSLMTVQETQYF. In DNA, the CDR3 is TGTGCCAGCAGCCTTATGACCGTGCAAGAGACCCAGTACTTC.

The chain uses TRBV10-2 and TRBJ2-1; unclear D gene. The length of the CDR3 is 16 residues. The V gene's germline CDR1 is WSHSY and CDR2 SAAADI. V was clipped by 3 bases and J by 4 bases, with 16 bases between them. The CDR3 protein is CASSDMAPYLYNEQFF. CDR3 nucleotide sequence: TGCGCCAGCAGTGATATGGCTCCCTATTTATACAATGAGCAGTTCTTC.

This chain uses TRBV11-2 with TRBJ2-1, with D unclear. Germline loops: CDR1 SGHAT, CDR2 FQNNGV. The CDR3 spans 17 residues. The V end lost 5 bases, the J end lost 0 bases, and 17 bases lay between the germline ends. CDR3 sequence reads: CASSLMKGWDSYNEQFF. CDR3 DNA sequence: TGTGCCAGCAGCCTAATGAAGGGCTGGGACTCCTACAATGAGCAGTTCTTC. Full variable domain (rest looked up from reference TRBV11-2 and TRBJ2-1): EAGVAQSPRYKIIEKRQSVAFWCNPISGHATLYWYQQILGQGPKLLIQFQNNGVVDDSQLPKDRFSAERLKGVDSTLKIQPAKLEDSAVYLCASSLMKGWDSYNEQFFGPGTRLTVL.

V and J are TRBV5-4 and TRBJ2-5, with D possibly TRBD1 on 5 matching bases. There are 14 residues in the CDR3. Germline assignment: CDR1 SGHNT and CDR2 YYREEE (reference sequence). Trimming pared 2 bases from V and 1 base from J, leaving 9 bases between. This chain's CDR3 is CASSLDSIQETQYF. CDR3 DNA: TGTGCCAGCAGCTTAGACAGCATCCAAGAGACCCAGTACTTC.

This clone was detected only once. The rearrangement uses TRBV6-5 and TRBJ1-1; D may be TRBD1 (5 bases). This CDR3 is 13 amino acids long. Germline CDR1 reads MNHEY; CDR2 reads SVGAGI. V lost 6 bases and J lost 7, with 15 bases in between. The CDR3 here is CASSWRQGYEAFF. The CDR3 DNA reads as TGTGCCAGCAGCTGGCGGCAGGGTTATGAAGCTTTCTTT.

This clone was seen just once. The rearrangement uses TRBV2 and TRBJ1-4, with a tentative D call TRBD1 (5 bases). CDR1 is SNHLY and CDR2 is FYNNEI in the germline V gene. Trimming removed 6 bases from V and 0 bases from J, with 11 bases in between. This CDR3 is built from 15 residues. The CDR3 loop is CASSRDGTTNEKLFF. The DNA of the CDR3 is TGTGCCAGCAGCCGGGACGGGACAACTAATGAAAAACTGTTTTTT.

V usage is TRBV11-2 and J usage is TRBJ1-6; D is perhaps TRBD1 (6 bases). The germline V gene encodes CDR1 SGHAT and CDR2 FQNNGV. The V end lost 6 bases, the J end lost 7 bases, and 13 bases lay between the germline ends. The CDR3 has 14 residues. CDR3 coding DNA: TGTGCCAGCAGGGGACAAGGTGGGAATTCACCCCTCCACTTT. As protein: CASRGQGGNSPLHF.

V is TRBV7-9 and J is TRBJ1-2; 8 nucleotides line up with TRBD1. Trimming removed 0 bases from V and 4 bases from J; junction bases left unmatched: 4. Germline CDR1 reads SEHNR; CDR2 reads FQNEAQ (reference sequence). The CDR3 runs 15 residues. In DNA, the CDR3 is TGTGCCAGCAGCTTAGCCGGGGACAGGTCCTATGGCTACACCTTC. Amino acids: CASSLAGDRSYGYTF.

This chain connects TRBV28 to TRBJ1-1; D remains ambiguous. Between the trimmed V and J ends, which lost 5 bases and 3 bases, there was a span of 4 bases. Germline CDR1 and CDR2: MDHEN and SYDVKM. The CDR3 is made up of 11 amino acids. DNA for the CDR3: TGTGCCAGCAGTAAATACACTGAAGCTTTCTTT. Encoded protein: CASSKYTEAFF. Based on the CDR3 plus reference TRBV28 and TRBJ1-1, the full variable domain is DVKVTQSSRYLVKRTGEKVFLECVQDMDHENMFWYRQDPGLGLRLIYFSYDVKMKEKGDIPEGYSVSREKKERFSLILESASTNQTSMYLCASSKYTEAFFGQGTRLTVV.

The genes are TRBV7-8 and TRBJ2-5, with D possibly being TRBD1 (6 bases). V lost 8 bases, J lost 3 bases, and 22 bases lay in between. Germline V gives CDR1 SGHVS, CDR2 FQNEAQ. This CDR3 has 16 residues. The CDR3 is CASSEVQGRLKETQYF. The CDR3 DNA is TGTGCCAGCTCCGAGGTCCAGGGGCGGTTAAAAGAGACCCAGTACTTC. The variable domain in full, completed from reference TRBV7-8 and TRBJ2-5, reads GAGVSQSPRYKVAKRGQDVALRCDPISGHVSLFWYQQALGQGPEFLTYFQNEAQLDKSGLPSDRFFAERPEGSVSTLKIQRTQQEDSAVYLCASSEVQGRLKETQYFGPGTRLLVL.

The chain uses TRBV5-1 and TRBJ1-4; the match to TRBD1 covers 7 bases. The CDR3 has 14 amino acids. The germline V gene encodes CDR1 SGHRS and CDR2 YFSETQ. Trimming took 4 bases from V and 7 from J; bases not matched to a gene: 7. CDR3 sequence: CASSRQGIGEKLFF. The CDR3 region has the DNA TGCGCCAGCAGCAGACAGGGCATAGGTGAAAAACTGTTTTTT.

The V gene is TRBV19, the J gene TRBJ1-2; TRBD1 matches 11 bases. Germline V gene lookup returns CDR1 LNHDA and CDR2 SQIVND (reference sequence). The V and J ends lost 6 bases and 8 bases, in that order; junction bases with no gene match: 8. The CDR3 extends over 14 amino acids. In DNA form, the CDR3 reads TGTGCCAGTAGCGCCGGACAGGGGGCAGGGGGCTACACCTTC. It codes for CASSAGQGAGGYTF.

This clone came up once. The CDR3 nucleotides are TGTGCCAGCACCCCCCGGGGACAGGGCGGGTCCTACGAGCAGTACTTC. This codes for CASTPRGQGGSYEQYF. This rearrangement joins TRBV27 to TRBJ2-7, with 9 positions matching TRBD1. Trimming cost V 7 bases and J 1 base; bases outside gene matches: 11. The CDR3 extends over 16 amino acids. In germline, CDR1 is MNHEY, CDR2 SMNVEV (reference sequence).

The J gene is TRBJ2-3, the V gene TRBV6-1, with D possibly being TRBD2 (7 bases). V dropped 6 bases and J dropped 4 bases, with 14 bases sitting between them. The CDR3 totals 14 residues. The germline V gene has CDR1 MNHNS and CDR2 SASEGT. This CDR3 reads CASRGGGPADTQYF. CDR3 nucleotides: TGTGCCAGCAGAGGGGGAGGGCCGGCAGATACGCAGTATTTT.

This chain joins TRBV18 and TRBJ2-7; TRBD2 matches 8 bases. The CDR3 runs 15 residues. V was pared by 3 bases and J by 4 bases, with 8 bases of the junction left unmatched. Germline V gene lookup returns CDR1 KGHSH and CDR2 LQKENI. The CDR3 reads CASSPTTSGGYEQYF. CDR3 DNA sequence: TGTGCCAGCTCACCGACTACCTCGGGGGGGTACGAGCAGTACTTC.

V usage is TRBV7-6 and J usage is TRBJ2-4; D tentatively reads TRBD1 or TRBD2 (5 bases each). Trimming stripped 2 bases from V and 6 bases from J, with 11 bases between. The CDR3 runs to 14 residues. The germline gives CDR1 SGHVS, CDR2 FNYEAQ. The CDR3 loop reads CASSLSPGGNIQYF. As DNA, the CDR3 is TGTGCCAGCAGCTTATCGCCTGGGGGAAACATTCAGTACTTC.

V gene TRBV6-5 combines with J gene TRBJ2-1; 7 bases align to TRBD1. The CDR3 is 15 residues long. The ends lost 6 bases at V and 5 bases at J; junction bases unmatched: 10. The germline V gene encodes CDR1 MNHEY and CDR2 SVGAGI. CDR3 coding DNA: TGTGCCAGCAGCCAACAGGGGAAGCGAAACAATGAGCAGTTCTTC. Residues: CASSQQGKRNNEQFF.

This sequence joins TRBV7-6 and TRBJ2-7; 8 nucleotides agree with TRBD1. The CDR3 contains 15 residues. Germline CDR1 SGHVS, CDR2 FNYEAQ. Trimming removed 0 bases from V and 5 bases from J; junction bases left unmatched: 6. The CDR3 region is CASSLAADRVNEQYF. As DNA, the CDR3 is TGTGCCAGCAGCTTAGCTGCGGACAGGGTCAACGAGCAGTACTTC.

V is TRBV7-2 and J is TRBJ2-5; 7 bases are shared with TRBD2. V shed 1 base, J shed 1 base, and the junction held 3 bases outside the gene matches. Germline V lookup: CDR1 SGHTA, CDR2 FQGNSA. The CDR3 has 15 residues. The CDR3 protein is CASSLGDYFQETQYF. The CDR3 DNA sequence: TGTGCCAGCAGCTTAGGGGACTACTTCCAAGAGACCCAGTACTTC.

This chain connects TRBV4-1 to TRBJ1-5; the D is unclear. The CDR3 totals 16 residues. Trimming shortened V by 3 bases and J by 5 bases, and 17 bases separated the two germline ends. CDR1 is MGHRA and CDR2 is YSYEKL in the germline V gene. The CDR3 is CASSQGRGERDQPQHF. In DNA, the CDR3 is TGCGCCAGCAGCCAGGGCCGGGGTGAAAGAGATCAGCCCCAGCATTTT.

The rearrangement uses TRBV19 and TRBJ2-7; D is unresolved. CDR1 and CDR2 (germline): LNHDA, SQIVND (reference sequence). Trimming removed 3 bases at V and 0 bases at J, with 9 bases between. The CDR3 length is 14 residues. CDR3 sequence reads: CASSIHVSSYEQYF. CDR3 coding DNA: TGTGCCAGTAGTATCCACGTCTCCTCCTACGAGCAGTACTTC.

This clone was detected only a few times. The rearrangement uses TRBV7-8 and TRBJ2-5; D is ambiguous. Germline CDR1 and CDR2: SGHVS and FQNEAQ. The CDR3 runs 14 residues. The germline V and J ends were trimmed by 1 base and 5 bases, with 11 bases remaining between them. This CDR3 reads CASSLVELSETQYF. CDR3 bases: TGTGCCAGCAGCTTAGTAGAGCTTTCGGAGACCCAGTACTTC.

The chain joins TRBV5-4 to TRBJ1-5, with D unresolved. This CDR3 has 15 amino acids. Trimming stripped 1 base from V and 3 bases from J, with 11 bases between. Germline V gene data show CDR1 as SGHNT and CDR2 as YYREEE (reference sequence). The CDR3 protein is CASSLSSTPNQPQHF. CDR3 coding DNA: TGTGCCAGCAGCTTGTCATCCACCCCCAATCAGCCCCAGCATTTT.

The J gene is TRBJ2-7, the V gene TRBV28; 11 nucleotides agree with TRBD2. The CDR3 covers 16 residues. V lost 3 bases and J lost 0; bases outside the gene matches: 4. From germline, CDR1 is MDHEN and CDR2 SYDVKM. This CDR3 reads CASSFSGTSGSYEQYF. CDR3 bases: TGTGCCAGCAGTTTCTCCGGGACTAGCGGCTCCTACGAGCAGTACTTC. Filled out from reference TRBV28 and TRBJ2-7, the complete variable domain reads DVKVTQSSRYLVKRTGEKVFLECVQDMDHENMFWYRQDPGLGLRLIYFSYDVKMKEKGDIPEGYSVSREKKERFSLILESASTNQTSMYLCASSFSGTSGSYEQYFGPGTRLTVT.

V is TRBV6-5 and J is TRBJ1-2, with D uncertain. The germline gives CDR1 MNHEY, CDR2 SVGAGI. V dropped 2 bases and J dropped 4 bases, with 5 bases sitting between them. The CDR3 runs to 12 residues. The CDR3 DNA reads TGTGCCAGCAGTTACGGTCGCTATGGCTACACCTTC. Translation: CASSYGRYGYTF.

This chain joins TRBV6-5 and TRBJ2-7, with 8 bases identical to TRBD1. The CDR3 loop spans 11 amino acids. The junction had 3 bases not matched to a gene; V was cut back by 8 bases and J by 6 bases. Germline CDR1 is MNHEY and CDR2 is SVGAGI. DNA for the CDR3: TGTGCCAGCTGGGACAGGCTCGAGCAGTACTTC. Protein sequence: CASWDRLEQYF.

On this clone: Other DNA sequences in this sample translate to the same CDR3. The genes are TRBV18 and TRBJ2-7; unclear D gene. The CDR3 is made up of 12 amino acids. Looked up from germline, CDR1 is KGHSH and CDR2 is LQKENI. Trimming pared 2 bases from V and 3 bases from J, leaving 5 bases between. CDR3 DNA sequence: TGTGCCAGCTCACCATCAGACTACGAGCAGTACTTC. Its protein product is CASSPSDYEQYF.

The chain joins TRBV6-5 to TRBJ2-7; 9 positions agree with TRBD2. Germline loops: CDR1 MNHEY, CDR2 SVGAGI. The CDR3 spans 15 residues. The junction had 8 bases not matched to a gene; V was cut back by 2 bases and J by 6 bases. CDR3 region: CASSYSAGGPLEQYF. In DNA form, the CDR3 reads TGTGCCAGCAGTTACAGCGCGGGAGGGCCCCTCGAGCAGTACTTC.

The table lists this clone with a count of one. This chain links TRBV6-4 with TRBJ2-7; no clear D. CDR3 length equals 12 residues. Germline V CDR1 and CDR2: MRHNA, SNTAGT. V lost 2 bases, J lost 4 bases, and 6 bases lay in between. The CDR3 protein is CASSDTLYEQYF. The CDR3 DNA follows: TGTGCCAGCAGTGACACCTTATACGAGCAGTACTTC.

The J gene is TRBJ2-7, the V gene TRBV11-2, with D possibly being TRBD1 (5 bases). The CDR3 loop spans 16 amino acids. V dropped 1 base and J dropped 4 bases, with 17 bases sitting between them. From germline, CDR1 is SGHAT and CDR2 FQNNGV. In DNA, the CDR3 is TGTGCCAGCAGCTTAGGTTGGACCACAGGCGTATACGAGCAGTACTTC. It codes for CASSLGWTTGVYEQYF.